This T cell receptor beta chain was recovered during a study of blood T cells in healthy people across ages. Study observations and caveats: Among long-lived donors, naive CD4+ cells were more numerous and diversity higher than in aged donors.

Together with a sample-barcoded 5' primer, a J-beta primer mix was included in a second PCR lasting roughly 6 to 12 cycles. TCRdb called the 5' RACE reads again in MiXCR, with one record for every CDR3 protein. The profile shows roughly 1,800,000 distinct CDR3 sequences, around 48% of them singletons. Germline CDR1 and CDR2: LGHDT and YNNKEL (reference sequence). V lost 2 bases and J lost 7, with 14 bases in between. The CDR3 runs to 14 residues. This clonotype was found a few times. The antigen remains unidentified. The sequencing sample was made of blood. The TCR comes from a woman between 40 and 50 years old in good health. V usage is TRBV3-1 and J usage is TRBJ2-5, with a possible D match to TRBD1 (5 bases). The CDR3 reads CASSQKGISLTQYF. CDR3 DNA sequence: TGTGCCAGCAGCCAAAAGGGGATATCTTTGACCCAGTACTTC.